These 10 T cell receptor beta chains originate from one sample sequenced in a study of blood T cells in healthy people across ages. Together with a sample-barcoded 5' primer, a J-beta primer mix was included in a second PCR lasting about 7 to 12 cycles. TCRdb reanalysed the 5' RACE reads using MiXCR and keeps one entry per CDR3 protein. The sample yields about 940,000 distinct CDR3 sequences, roughly 52% seen once. Sequencing input: blood. The receptors were sampled from a man aged 25 to 45 in good health.

Only a few counts were recorded for this clonotype. This chain connects TRBV2 to TRBJ2-5; tentatively, D is TRBD1 (6 bases). Near its end, the DNA agrees better with TRBJ2-7, so the J call may be wrong. The CDR3 extends over 15 amino acids. From germline, CDR1 is SNHLY and CDR2 FYNNEI. CDR3 sequence (DNA): TGTGCCAGCAGTGCAACGTCACAGGGTAACTACGAGCAGTACTTC. It specifies CASSATSQGNYEQYF.

The chain couples TRBV6-5 to TRBJ2-7, with D unresolved. This CDR3 has 13 residues. Trimming left V 9 bases short and J 3 bases short, with 15 bases between. Germline V gene sequence: CDR1 MNHEY, CDR2 SVGAGI. In nucleotides, the CDR3 is TGTGCCAGTTCACACGGACGCGACTACGAGCAGTACTTC. Translating it yields CASSHGRDYEQYF.

This chain uses TRBV20-1 with TRBJ2-3; D might be TRBD2 (6 bases). The CDR3 has 13 residues. Germline CDR1 is DFQATT and CDR2 is SNEGSKA (reference sequence). V lost 3 bases and J lost 9, with 16 bases in between. CDR3 DNA: TGCAGTGCTAGTATAGCGGAGCTTGGCACGCAGTATTTT. It codes for CSASIAELGTQYF.

CDR3: CASSLQGRQKETQYF. The CDR3 bases are TGTGCCAGCAGCTTACAGGGTCGTCAGAAAGAGACCCAGTACTTC. The rearrangement uses TRBV7-2 and TRBJ2-5; weak D call: TRBD1 (5 bases). Germline CDR1 SGHTA, CDR2 FQGNSA. The CDR3 totals 15 residues. The V and J ends lost 2 bases and 3 bases respectively, with 13 bases between them.

CDR3: CASSPTNRDNEQFF. CDR3 DNA sequence: TGTGCCAGCAGTCCAACCAACAGGGACAATGAGCAGTTCTTC. The rearrangement joins TRBV27 to TRBJ2-1; a weak D match, TRBD1 (6 bases). With 5 bases removed from V and 5 bases from J, the gap between germline ends came to 13 bases. The CDR3 has 14 residues. Germline values: CDR1 MNHEY, CDR2 SMNVEV (reference sequence).

This clonotype was seen a few times. This rearrangement joins TRBV27 to TRBJ2-1; 9 bases fit TRBD1. Unmatched junction bases numbered 8, after V lost 2 bases and J lost 6 bases. The CDR3 spans 16 residues. Germline V gene lookup returns CDR1 MNHEY and CDR2 SMNVEV (reference sequence). CDR3 nucleotide sequence: TGTGCCAGCAGTTTACCGACAGGGGGGGTAGGCAATGAGCAGTTCTTC. Translating it yields CASSLPTGGVGNEQFF.

The rearrangement links TRBV6-1 to TRBJ1-6; possibly TRBD1 for D (5 bases). Per the germline V gene, CDR1 is MNHNS and CDR2 is SASEGT. Trimming removed 6 bases at V and 0 bases at J, with 9 bases between. CDR3 length: 15 residues. The CDR3 DNA sequence: TGTGCCAGCAGGGCAGGGAGCTCCTATAATTCACCCCTCCACTTT. As protein: CASRAGSSYNSPLHF.

The V gene is TRBV16, the J gene TRBJ2-6; D unresolved. There are 17 residues in the CDR3. Deletions cut 0 bases from V and 1 base from J, with 10 bases between. CDR1 is KGHSY and CDR2 is FQNENV in the germline V gene. CDR3 sequence reads: CASSQSQPSSGANVLTF. CDR3 DNA sequence: TGTGCCAGCAGCCAATCGCAACCCAGTTCTGGGGCCAACGTCCTGACTTTC.

The chain couples TRBV12-5 to TRBJ1-2; tentative D call: TRBD1 (6 bases). The germline V gene has CDR1 LGHNT and CDR2 FRNRAP. V was cut by 3 bases and J by 1 base, with 9 bases left in between. The CDR3 is made up of 14 amino acids. CDR3 amino acids: CASGFGQLNYGYTF. DNA for the CDR3: TGTGCTAGTGGTTTTGGACAGCTTAACTATGGCTACACCTTC.

The chain couples TRBV7-9 to TRBJ2-5, with a possible D match to TRBD2 (6 bases). The germline gives CDR1 SEHNR, CDR2 FQNEAQ (reference sequence). V lost 7 bases and J lost 2, with 14 bases in between. The CDR3 is made up of 14 amino acids. DNA for the CDR3: TGTGCCAGCAACTTTATCGGGGGACAAGAGACCCAGTACTTC. Protein sequence: CASNFIGGQETQYF.